This T cell receptor beta chain emerged from a study of cytotoxic CD8 clonotypes in ibrutinib-treated CLL. For the study at large: For this cohort, patients were ten to twelve relapsed/refractory and some 15 treatment-naive, while about 17 were IGHV unmutated. Response samples were taken after a median approximately 13 months of treatment, range 6 to 36.

The CDR3 sequence is 15 residues long. Germline V CDR1 and CDR2: SGHRS, YFSETQ. Trimming shortened V by 2 bases and J by 5 bases, and 13 bases separated the two germline ends. Measured with immunoSEQ multiplex PCR; TCRdb has only the in-frame clones, and not every one. The repertoire holds approximately 9,000 clones, with over 60% as singletons. This clone was observed once. The antigen is not known. Notes on the study in general: Lymph node repertoires were not studied, and sampling times were unmatched.

This TCR was sampled from a human donor with chronic lymphocytic leukemia. J is TRBJ1-4 and V is TRBV5-1; no firm D call. The material was PBMCs, obtained before ibrutinib treatment. The CDR3 DNA sequence: TGCGCCAGCAGCTTTATTTCCGGTCGGAATGAAAAACTGTTTTTT. Its translation: CASSFISGRNEKLFF.